This T cell receptor beta chain was documented in a study of graft-versus-host responses after intestinal transplantation. For the study at large: Each of the recipients got a multivisceral, liver-intestinal, or isolated intestinal transplant. Induction with anti-thymocyte globulin, then tacrolimus and steroids for three to four years, was given to all recipients. Findings of the study overall: Recipient marrow contained GvH clones, some of which appeared first in ileum or blood. Elevated graft-versus-host to host-versus-graft clonal ratios in allografts were recorded for patients with graft-donor T cell macrochimerism.

Trimming cost V 0 bases and J 5 bases, with 14 bases left between them. The CDR3 has 15 amino acids. Germline V CDR1 and CDR2: SGHDN, FVKESK. Data came from immunoSEQ multiplex PCR; TCRdb stores just in-frame clones and leaves some out. The sample has 85,000 to 95,000 clones; approximately 94% are singletons. A note on this clone: The antigen is not known.

The sequencing here drew on unstimulated CD8+ T cells sorted from spleen or lymph node cells, taken before intestinal transplant. The chain carries TRBV14 and TRBJ2-7, with unresolved D. This receptor was obtained from a human donor who received an intestinal transplant. CDR3 region: CASSQDHSLFHEQYF. The CDR3 bases are TGTGCCAGCAGCCAAGATCACAGCTTATTCCACGAGCAGTACTTC.